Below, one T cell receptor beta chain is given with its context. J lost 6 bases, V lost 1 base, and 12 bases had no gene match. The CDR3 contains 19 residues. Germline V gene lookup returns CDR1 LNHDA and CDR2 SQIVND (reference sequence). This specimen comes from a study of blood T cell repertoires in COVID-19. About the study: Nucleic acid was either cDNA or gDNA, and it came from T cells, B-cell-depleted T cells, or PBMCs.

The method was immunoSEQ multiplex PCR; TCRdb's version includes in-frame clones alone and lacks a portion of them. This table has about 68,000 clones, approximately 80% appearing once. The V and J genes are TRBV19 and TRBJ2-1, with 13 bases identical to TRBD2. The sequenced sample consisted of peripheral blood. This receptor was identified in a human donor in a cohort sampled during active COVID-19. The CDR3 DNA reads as TGTGCCAGTAGTATAGCCACGGGGACTAGCGGGATTTTAGGCAATGAGCAGTTCTTC. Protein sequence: CASSIATGTSGILGNEQFF.